This TCR beta chain was sequenced during a study of early T cells in non-severe SARS-CoV-2 infection. For the study at large: Sequencing targeted bulk RNA from unsorted whole blood, leaving chains unpaired. Study findings and constraints: Missing private and CD4 specificities, VDJdb matching favored anti-spike CD8 responses.

The V and J ends lost 5 bases and 0 bases respectively, with 7 bases between them. This CDR3 has 13 residues. Germline CDR1 and CDR2: MGHRA and YSYEKL. Unique molecular identifiers were added to individual cDNA molecules. TCRdb analysed the 5' RACE reads with MiXCR anew, one entry per CDR3 protein. Of about 90,000 distinct CDR3 sequences in the sample, approximately 12% were seen once. In this sample, this clonotype turned up a few times. Antigen unknown. This chain links TRBV4-1 with TRBJ1-1; no clear D gene. The sequence derives from an adult who was a healthcare worker with PCR-confirmed SARS-CoV-2 infection or an uninfected control (not recorded which). Here the sequenced sample was whole blood, taken at baseline. The CDR3 nucleotides read TGCGCCAGCAGCTCACAAGTGAACACTGAAGCTTTCTTT. This sequence encodes CASSSQVNTEAFF.